This T cell receptor beta chain stems from a study of blood T cell repertoires in COVID-19. The CDR3 covers 14 residues. Germline V gene sequence: CDR1 KGHDR, CDR2 SFDVKD. Trimming left V 3 bases short and J 4 bases short, with 11 bases between. Method: immunoSEQ multiplex PCR; TCRdb's copy keeps in-frame clones and lacks some. Of about 470,000 clones in the sample, approximately 90% were seen once. This chain links TRBV24-1 with TRBJ2-5, with D tentatively TRBD1 (7 bases). This TCR came from a woman between 18 and 29 years old who had recovered from COVID-19. Material for sequencing was PBMCs or T cells enriched from blood (not recorded which). The CDR3, as DNA: TGTGCCACCAGTGATGCCAGGGGGGTAGAGACCCAGTACTTC. Translation: CATSDARGVETQYF.